The 26 T cell receptor beta chains listed next were all sequenced from one sample in a study of T cell responses to AZD1222 COVID-19 vaccine. Measured with immunoSEQ multiplex PCR; TCRdb has only the in-frame clones, and not every one. The table lists about 150,000 clones, roughly 92% of them singletons. This specimen was peripheral blood, taken on day 0 of AZD1222 vaccination. These receptors came from an adult in good health.

This chain joins TRBV9 and TRBJ2-5; D remains unclear. The CDR3 has 15 amino acids. Germline V CDR1 and CDR2: SGDLS, YYNGEE. The V gene lost 1 base and the J gene lost 0 bases, with 10 bases spanning the gap. The CDR3 region has the DNA TGTGCCAGCAGCGTAAGGGCGGCGTACCAAGAGACCCAGTACTTC. This gives the protein CASSVRAAYQETQYF.

The chain uses TRBV5-4 and TRBJ2-4; 7 bases are a match to TRBD2. CDR3 length: 15 residues. V lost 1 base to trimming and J lost 1 base; unmatched junction nucleotides: 2. Germline values: CDR1 SGHNT, CDR2 YYREEE (reference sequence). The CDR3 DNA follows: TGTGCCAGCAGCTTGCAGGGAGGGGCCAAAAACATTCAGTACTTC. Its protein is CASSLQGGAKNIQYF.

V usage is TRBV18 and J usage is TRBJ2-7, with 10 bases lining up with TRBD2. The CDR3 contains 16 residues. CDR1 is KGHSH and CDR2 is LQKENI in the germline V gene. J gave up 1 base and V 3 bases, and 6 bases lay outside the gene matches. CDR3 in amino acids: CASSPRIAGGSYEQYV. For the CDR3, the DNA is TGTGCCAGCTCACCCCGCATAGCGGGGGGTTCCTACGAGCAGTACGTC.

This chain links TRBV6-5 with TRBJ2-2, with 7 nucleotides matching TRBD1. Germline trimming cut 2 bases from V and 4 bases from J; bases unmatched to any gene: 4. CDR1 and CDR2 (germline): MNHEY, SVGAGI. This CDR3 has 15 amino acids. The CDR3: CASSYGQGVTGELFF. Written as DNA, the CDR3 is TGTGCCAGCAGTTACGGGCAGGGGGTCACCGGGGAGCTGTTTTTT.

J is TRBJ1-1 and V is TRBV12-5; D not certain. CDR1 is LGHNT and CDR2 is FRNRAP in the germline V gene. V lost 3 bases and J 4 bases, leaving 15 bases between the germline ends. The CDR3 spans 15 residues. CDR3 DNA sequence: TGTGCTAGTGGTTTATCACAAATCGCGGGCACTGAAGCTTTCTTT. Amino acid sequence: CASGLSQIAGTEAFF.

The V call is TRBV5-4, the J call TRBJ1-6, with 7 positions matching TRBD1. The CDR3 extends over 16 amino acids. V shed 3 bases, J shed 5 bases, and the junction held 8 bases outside the gene matches. Germline-derived CDR1 and CDR2 are SGHNT and YYREEE (reference sequence). The CDR3 region is CASSYYRGSDNSPLHF. The CDR3 DNA reads TGTGCCAGCAGCTACTACAGGGGATCGGATAATTCACCCCTCCACTTT.

This sequence joins TRBV7-9 and TRBJ1-4; 10 bases are a match to TRBD1. CDR3 length: 14 residues. V shed 4 bases and J 8 bases; nucleotides not matched to a gene: 4. CDR1 is SEHNR and CDR2 is FQNEAQ in the germline V gene (reference sequence). Written as DNA, the CDR3 is TGTGCCAGCAGCTGGGACAGGGGTAGCGAAAAACTGTTTTTT. Translating gives CASSWDRGSEKLFF.

This clone was counted once. The rearrangement uses TRBV29-1 and TRBJ1-1; D possibly corresponds to TRBD1 (5 bases). Per the germline V gene, CDR1 is SQVTM and CDR2 is ANQGSEA. There are 13 residues in the CDR3. The V end was cut by 3 bases, the J end by 8 bases, with 16 bases between. CDR3 in DNA: TGCAGCGTTGATTCTCTGGGGCAGGACGAAGCTTTCTTT. It codes for CSVDSLGQDEAFF. The whole variable domain, filled in from reference TRBV29-1 and TRBJ1-1, reads SAVISQKPSRDICQRGTSLTIQCQVDSQVTMMFWYRQQPGQSLTLIATANQGSEATYESGFVIDKFPISRPNLTFSTLTVSNMSPEDSSIYLCSVDSLGQDEAFFGQGTRLTVV.

The chain links TRBV27 to TRBJ2-7, with D uncertain. The CDR3 extends over 14 amino acids. Germline V gene data show CDR1 as MNHEY and CDR2 as SMNVEV (reference sequence). Trimming shortened V by 0 bases and J by 4 bases, and 10 bases separated the two germline ends. For the CDR3, the DNA is TGTGCCAGCAGTTTATCCCAAGGATCTTACGAGCAGTACGTC. As protein: CASSLSQGSYEQYV.

The CDR3 protein is CASSQQGSGNTIYF. The CDR3 DNA reads as TGTGCCAGCAGCCAGCAGGGCTCTGGAAACACCATATATTTT. This chain uses TRBV3-1 (or the pseudogene TRBV3-2) with TRBJ1-3; the D gene is possibly TRBD1 (5 bases). The V and J ends lost 3 bases and 0 bases respectively, with 6 bases between them. Per germline, CDR1 LGHDT and CDR2 YNNKEL (reference sequence). This CDR3 has 14 amino acids.

The J gene is TRBJ2-1, the V gene TRBV6-5, with D possibly being TRBD1 (5 bases). V lost 4 bases to trimming and J lost 2 bases, with 12 bases between them. Germline values: CDR1 MNHEY, CDR2 SVGAGI. There are 15 residues in the CDR3. CDR3 DNA: TGTGCCAGCAGTTTTCGCCAGGGCCCCTACAATGAGCAGTTCTTC. This translates into CASSFRQGPYNEQFF.

This clone was detected once. This rearrangement joins TRBV28 to TRBJ2-1; D possibly matches TRBD1 or TRBD2 (6 bases each). This CDR3 is 15 amino acids long. V was clipped by 9 bases and J by 3 bases, with 18 bases between them. CDR1 is MDHEN, CDR2 SYDVKM, per germline. Written as DNA, the CDR3 is TGTGCCAGTGAGGGGGGCCTTGGTGGCTACAATGAGCAGTTCTTC. It specifies CASEGGLGGYNEQFF.

The CDR3 sequence is CASSFRTGCNTGELFF. The CDR3 DNA follows: TGTGCCAGCAGCTTCAGGACAGGGTGTAACACCGGGGAGCTGTTTTTT. The chain links TRBV21-1 to TRBJ2-2; the table calls TRBD1, which could not be checked here. TRBV21-1 is noted as a pseudogene. This CDR3 contains 16 residues.

The gene calls are TRBV5-1 and TRBJ2-1, with a tentative D call TRBD1 (6 bases). The CDR3 runs to 14 residues. Trimming cost V 5 bases and J 5 bases, with 14 bases left between them. Germline V CDR1 and CDR2: SGHRS, YFSETQ. The CDR3 loop reads CASRVGAINNEQFF. The DNA of the CDR3 is TGCGCCAGCAGGGTGGGGGCAATTAACAATGAGCAGTTCTTC.

The chain carries TRBV5-1 and TRBJ1-2; possible D gene TRBD1, 5 bases. The CDR3 is 16 residues long. V was clipped by 4 bases and J by 5 bases, with 21 bases between them. Germline CDR1 reads SGHRS; CDR2 reads YFSETQ. CDR3 in DNA: TGCGCCAGCAGCCTGAGGGACGACAGCCCCATTTATGGCTACACCTTC. It is translated as CASSLRDDSPIYGYTF.

The J gene is TRBJ1-1, the V gene TRBV27; 8 nucleotides align to TRBD1. CDR1 MNHEY and CDR2 SMNVEV come from the germline V gene (reference sequence). CDR3 length equals 15 residues. J gave up 4 bases and V 5 bases, and 9 bases lay outside the gene matches. The CDR3 region has the DNA TGTGCCAGCAGTCCTCGGACAGGGAGTGGCACTGAAGCTTTCTTT. Its protein product is CASSPRTGSGTEAFF.

About this clone: The CDR3 does not close with the conserved phenylalanine or tryptophan, likely indicating a read error. The limits of the CDR3 on the DNA are not certain, so only TCRdb's listed CDR3 is given. This chain joins TRBV6-2 or TRBV6-3 and TRBJ1-2. Germline V lookup: CDR1 MNHEY, CDR2 SVGEGT. The CDR3 is 12 amino acids long, termini counted. This CDR3 is CASSYSLVDFSC.

This clone was observed a handful of times. This rearrangement joins TRBV6-1 to TRBJ1-1; 10 positions agree with TRBD1. The CDR3 consists of 15 residues. Trimming removed 3 bases from V and 9 bases from J; junction bases left unmatched: 10. Germline CDR1 reads MNHNS; CDR2 reads SASEGT. The chain's CDR3 is CASSDTSRDRGQAFF. The CDR3 DNA reads TGTGCCAGCAGTGATACCTCTCGGGACAGGGGACAAGCTTTCTTT.

The chain combines TRBV28 with TRBJ1-2; 8 nucleotides match TRBD1. This CDR3 is 14 amino acids long. Looked up from germline, CDR1 is MDHEN and CDR2 is SYDVKM. V gave up 6 bases and J gave up 8 bases; unmatched junction bases: 11. The CDR3 sequence: CASSPGQGTRGYTF. As DNA, the CDR3 is TGTGCCAGCAGCCCAGGACAGGGAACGAGGGGCTACACCTTC.

The CDR3 loop is CASSLVGSRPDNEQFF. DNA of the CDR3: TGTGCCAGCAGCTTAGTCGGTTCTAGACCCGACAATGAGCAGTTCTTC. The J gene is TRBJ2-1, the V gene TRBV7-6; no firm D call. Trimming stripped 1 base from V and 5 bases from J, with 15 bases between. Germline-derived CDR1 and CDR2 are SGHVS and FNYEAQ. The CDR3 covers 16 residues.

The chain links TRBV7-8 to TRBJ1-4, with TRBD1 matching over 8 bases. This CDR3 is 15 amino acids long. Per the germline V gene, CDR1 is SGHVS and CDR2 is FQNEAQ. J gave up 4 bases and V 4 bases, and 5 bases lay outside the gene matches. The CDR3 spells CASSSSTGVNEKLFF. The DNA of the CDR3 is TGTGCCAGCAGCTCCTCGACAGGGGTTAATGAAAAACTGTTTTTT. Using reference TRBV7-8 and TRBJ1-4 for the parts outside the CDR3, the full variable domain is GAGVSQSPRYKVAKRGQDVALRCDPISGHVSLFWYQQALGQGPEFLTYFQNEAQLDKSGLPSDRFFAERPEGSVSTLKIQRTQQEDSAVYLCASSSSTGVNEKLFFGSGTQLSVL.

The V gene is TRBV5-5, the J gene TRBJ1-1; D is unclear. Trimming took off 1 base at V and 1 base at J, with 8 bases between the two ends. CDR1 and CDR2 (germline): SGHKS, YYEKEE (reference sequence). The CDR3 covers 14 residues. DNA of the CDR3: TGTGCCAGCAGCTTGAGTGAACCGAACACTGAAGCTTTCTTT. It translates to CASSLSEPNTEAFF.

CDR3 amino acids: CASSQTGDQPQHF. DNA of the CDR3: TGTGCCAGCAGTCAGACAGGGGATCAGCCCCAGCATTTT. The V call is TRBV3-1 (or the pseudogene TRBV3-2), the J call TRBJ1-5, with TRBD1 matching over 8 bases. V dropped 6 bases and J dropped 5; count of bases not matched to a gene: 3. Germline loops: CDR1 LGHDT, CDR2 YNNKEL (reference sequence). This CDR3 is built from 13 residues.

The J gene is TRBJ2-5, the V gene TRBV9, with a weak D call TRBD1 (5 bases). V lost 0 bases to trimming and J lost 0 bases, with 9 bases between them. The CDR3 spans 15 residues. Germline V gives CDR1 SGDLS, CDR2 YYNGEE. CDR3 sequence: CASSVAPTDQETQYF. The CDR3 DNA sequence: TGTGCCAGCAGCGTAGCCCCGACAGACCAAGAGACCCAGTACTTC. Looking up the rest from reference TRBV9 and TRBJ2-5 gives the full variable domain: DSGVTQTPKHLITATGQRVTLRCSPRSGDLSVYWYQQSLDQGLQFLIQYYNGEERAKGNILERFSAQQFPDLHSELNLSSLELGDSALYFCASSVAPTDQETQYFGPGTRLLVL.

J is TRBJ1-3 and V is TRBV6-1, with 8 bases that match TRBD1. CDR3 length: 16 residues. The V gene end was trimmed by 5 bases and the J gene end by 0 bases; junction bases not matched to a gene: 6. Looked up from germline, CDR1 is MNHNS and CDR2 is SASEGT. CDR3 residues: CASSKGQGFSGNTIYF. CDR3 coding DNA: TGTGCCAGCAGTAAAGGACAGGGTTTCTCTGGAAACACCATATATTTT.

This chain joins TRBV6-4 and TRBJ2-5; 9 bases are shared with TRBD2. This CDR3 comprises 17 residues. The V gene's germline CDR1 is MRHNA and CDR2 SNTAGT. Losses at the gene ends were 4 bases for V and 5 bases for J; bases not matched to a gene: 14. CDR3 in amino acids: CASSADPKRGVWETQYF. CDR3 sequence (DNA): TGTGCCAGCAGTGCCGATCCTAAGCGGGGGGTTTGGGAGACCCAGTACTTC.